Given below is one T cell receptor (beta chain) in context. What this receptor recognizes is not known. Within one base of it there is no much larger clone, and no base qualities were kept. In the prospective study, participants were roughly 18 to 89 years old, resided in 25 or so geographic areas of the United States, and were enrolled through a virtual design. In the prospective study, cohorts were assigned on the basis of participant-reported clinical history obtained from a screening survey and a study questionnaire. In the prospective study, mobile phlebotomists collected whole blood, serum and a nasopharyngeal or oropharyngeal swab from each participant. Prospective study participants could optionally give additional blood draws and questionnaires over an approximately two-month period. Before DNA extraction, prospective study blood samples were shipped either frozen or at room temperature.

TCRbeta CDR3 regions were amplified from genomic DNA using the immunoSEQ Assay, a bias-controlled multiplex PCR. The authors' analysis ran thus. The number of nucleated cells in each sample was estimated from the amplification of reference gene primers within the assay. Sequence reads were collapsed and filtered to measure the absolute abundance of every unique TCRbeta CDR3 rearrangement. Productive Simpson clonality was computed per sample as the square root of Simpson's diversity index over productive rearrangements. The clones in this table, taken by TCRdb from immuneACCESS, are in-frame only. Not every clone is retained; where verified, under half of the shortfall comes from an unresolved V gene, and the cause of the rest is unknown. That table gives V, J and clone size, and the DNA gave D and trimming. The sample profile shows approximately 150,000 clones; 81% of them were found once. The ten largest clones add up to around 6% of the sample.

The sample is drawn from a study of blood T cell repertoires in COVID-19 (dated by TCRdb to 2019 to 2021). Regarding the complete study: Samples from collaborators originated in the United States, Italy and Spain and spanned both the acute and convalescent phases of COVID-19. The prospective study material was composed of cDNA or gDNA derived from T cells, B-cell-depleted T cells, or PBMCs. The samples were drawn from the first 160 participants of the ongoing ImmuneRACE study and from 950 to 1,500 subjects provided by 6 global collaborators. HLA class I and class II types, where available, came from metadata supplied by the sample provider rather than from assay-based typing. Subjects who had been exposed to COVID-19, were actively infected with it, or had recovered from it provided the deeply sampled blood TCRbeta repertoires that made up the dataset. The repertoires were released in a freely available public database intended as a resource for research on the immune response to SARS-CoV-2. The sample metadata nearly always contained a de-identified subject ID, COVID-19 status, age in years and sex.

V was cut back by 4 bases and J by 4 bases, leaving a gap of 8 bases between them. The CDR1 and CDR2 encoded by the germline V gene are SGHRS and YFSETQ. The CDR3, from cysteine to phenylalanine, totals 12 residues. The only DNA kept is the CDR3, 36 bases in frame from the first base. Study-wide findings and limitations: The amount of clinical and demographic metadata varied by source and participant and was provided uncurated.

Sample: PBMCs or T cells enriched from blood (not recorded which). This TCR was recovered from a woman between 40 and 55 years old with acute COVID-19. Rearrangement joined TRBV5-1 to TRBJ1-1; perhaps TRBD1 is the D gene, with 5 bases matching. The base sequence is TGCGCCAGCAGCGCCGACAGCACTGAAGCTTTCTTT. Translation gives CASSADSTEAFF.